This T cell receptor beta chain is from a study of cytomegalovirus exposure and HLA in healthy donors. About the research overall: Earlier work reported 95 million to 130 million unique TCR beta sequences from about 170 million T cells.

Germline V gene sequence: CDR1 SGHKS, CDR2 YYEKEE (reference sequence). The V segment lost 6 bases and the J segment 6 bases; nucleotides outside the gene matches: 6. This CDR3 contains 13 residues. Primers for the PCR totalled 60 Vbeta and 13 Jbeta. TCRdb keeps only in-frame clones here, not all; method: immunoSEQ multiplex PCR. The sample records 130,000 or so clones, around 80% being singletons. The rearrangement joins TRBV5-5 to TRBJ1-1, with 9 bases identical to TRBD1. The receptor was isolated from a woman between 18 and 29 years old in good health and CMV-seronegative. Sequencing was done on a sample of PBMCs. CDR3 DNA: TGTGCCAGCATGCAGGGACAGGGACCTGAAGCTTTCTTT. This codes for CASMQGQGPEAFF.